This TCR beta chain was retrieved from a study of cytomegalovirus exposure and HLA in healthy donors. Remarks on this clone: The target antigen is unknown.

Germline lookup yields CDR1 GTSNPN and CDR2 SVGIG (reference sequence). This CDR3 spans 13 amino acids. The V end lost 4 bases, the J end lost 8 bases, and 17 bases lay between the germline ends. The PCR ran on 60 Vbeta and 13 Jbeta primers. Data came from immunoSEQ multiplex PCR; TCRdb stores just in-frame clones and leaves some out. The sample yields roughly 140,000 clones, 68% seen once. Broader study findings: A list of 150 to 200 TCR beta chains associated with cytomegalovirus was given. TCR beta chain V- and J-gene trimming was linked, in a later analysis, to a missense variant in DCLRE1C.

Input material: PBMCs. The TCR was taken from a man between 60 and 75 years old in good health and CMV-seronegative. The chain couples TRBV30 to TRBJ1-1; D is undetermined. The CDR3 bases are TGTGCCTGGAAGAGGGTGGTCCTCTCAGAAGCTTTCTTT. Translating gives CAWKRVVLSEAFF. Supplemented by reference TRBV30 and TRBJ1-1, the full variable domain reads SQTIHQWPATLVQPVGSPLSLECTVEGTSNPNLYWYRQAAGRGLQLLFYSVGIGQISSEVPQNLSASRPQDRQFILSSKKLLLSDSGFYLCAWKRVVLSEAFFGQGTRLTVV.